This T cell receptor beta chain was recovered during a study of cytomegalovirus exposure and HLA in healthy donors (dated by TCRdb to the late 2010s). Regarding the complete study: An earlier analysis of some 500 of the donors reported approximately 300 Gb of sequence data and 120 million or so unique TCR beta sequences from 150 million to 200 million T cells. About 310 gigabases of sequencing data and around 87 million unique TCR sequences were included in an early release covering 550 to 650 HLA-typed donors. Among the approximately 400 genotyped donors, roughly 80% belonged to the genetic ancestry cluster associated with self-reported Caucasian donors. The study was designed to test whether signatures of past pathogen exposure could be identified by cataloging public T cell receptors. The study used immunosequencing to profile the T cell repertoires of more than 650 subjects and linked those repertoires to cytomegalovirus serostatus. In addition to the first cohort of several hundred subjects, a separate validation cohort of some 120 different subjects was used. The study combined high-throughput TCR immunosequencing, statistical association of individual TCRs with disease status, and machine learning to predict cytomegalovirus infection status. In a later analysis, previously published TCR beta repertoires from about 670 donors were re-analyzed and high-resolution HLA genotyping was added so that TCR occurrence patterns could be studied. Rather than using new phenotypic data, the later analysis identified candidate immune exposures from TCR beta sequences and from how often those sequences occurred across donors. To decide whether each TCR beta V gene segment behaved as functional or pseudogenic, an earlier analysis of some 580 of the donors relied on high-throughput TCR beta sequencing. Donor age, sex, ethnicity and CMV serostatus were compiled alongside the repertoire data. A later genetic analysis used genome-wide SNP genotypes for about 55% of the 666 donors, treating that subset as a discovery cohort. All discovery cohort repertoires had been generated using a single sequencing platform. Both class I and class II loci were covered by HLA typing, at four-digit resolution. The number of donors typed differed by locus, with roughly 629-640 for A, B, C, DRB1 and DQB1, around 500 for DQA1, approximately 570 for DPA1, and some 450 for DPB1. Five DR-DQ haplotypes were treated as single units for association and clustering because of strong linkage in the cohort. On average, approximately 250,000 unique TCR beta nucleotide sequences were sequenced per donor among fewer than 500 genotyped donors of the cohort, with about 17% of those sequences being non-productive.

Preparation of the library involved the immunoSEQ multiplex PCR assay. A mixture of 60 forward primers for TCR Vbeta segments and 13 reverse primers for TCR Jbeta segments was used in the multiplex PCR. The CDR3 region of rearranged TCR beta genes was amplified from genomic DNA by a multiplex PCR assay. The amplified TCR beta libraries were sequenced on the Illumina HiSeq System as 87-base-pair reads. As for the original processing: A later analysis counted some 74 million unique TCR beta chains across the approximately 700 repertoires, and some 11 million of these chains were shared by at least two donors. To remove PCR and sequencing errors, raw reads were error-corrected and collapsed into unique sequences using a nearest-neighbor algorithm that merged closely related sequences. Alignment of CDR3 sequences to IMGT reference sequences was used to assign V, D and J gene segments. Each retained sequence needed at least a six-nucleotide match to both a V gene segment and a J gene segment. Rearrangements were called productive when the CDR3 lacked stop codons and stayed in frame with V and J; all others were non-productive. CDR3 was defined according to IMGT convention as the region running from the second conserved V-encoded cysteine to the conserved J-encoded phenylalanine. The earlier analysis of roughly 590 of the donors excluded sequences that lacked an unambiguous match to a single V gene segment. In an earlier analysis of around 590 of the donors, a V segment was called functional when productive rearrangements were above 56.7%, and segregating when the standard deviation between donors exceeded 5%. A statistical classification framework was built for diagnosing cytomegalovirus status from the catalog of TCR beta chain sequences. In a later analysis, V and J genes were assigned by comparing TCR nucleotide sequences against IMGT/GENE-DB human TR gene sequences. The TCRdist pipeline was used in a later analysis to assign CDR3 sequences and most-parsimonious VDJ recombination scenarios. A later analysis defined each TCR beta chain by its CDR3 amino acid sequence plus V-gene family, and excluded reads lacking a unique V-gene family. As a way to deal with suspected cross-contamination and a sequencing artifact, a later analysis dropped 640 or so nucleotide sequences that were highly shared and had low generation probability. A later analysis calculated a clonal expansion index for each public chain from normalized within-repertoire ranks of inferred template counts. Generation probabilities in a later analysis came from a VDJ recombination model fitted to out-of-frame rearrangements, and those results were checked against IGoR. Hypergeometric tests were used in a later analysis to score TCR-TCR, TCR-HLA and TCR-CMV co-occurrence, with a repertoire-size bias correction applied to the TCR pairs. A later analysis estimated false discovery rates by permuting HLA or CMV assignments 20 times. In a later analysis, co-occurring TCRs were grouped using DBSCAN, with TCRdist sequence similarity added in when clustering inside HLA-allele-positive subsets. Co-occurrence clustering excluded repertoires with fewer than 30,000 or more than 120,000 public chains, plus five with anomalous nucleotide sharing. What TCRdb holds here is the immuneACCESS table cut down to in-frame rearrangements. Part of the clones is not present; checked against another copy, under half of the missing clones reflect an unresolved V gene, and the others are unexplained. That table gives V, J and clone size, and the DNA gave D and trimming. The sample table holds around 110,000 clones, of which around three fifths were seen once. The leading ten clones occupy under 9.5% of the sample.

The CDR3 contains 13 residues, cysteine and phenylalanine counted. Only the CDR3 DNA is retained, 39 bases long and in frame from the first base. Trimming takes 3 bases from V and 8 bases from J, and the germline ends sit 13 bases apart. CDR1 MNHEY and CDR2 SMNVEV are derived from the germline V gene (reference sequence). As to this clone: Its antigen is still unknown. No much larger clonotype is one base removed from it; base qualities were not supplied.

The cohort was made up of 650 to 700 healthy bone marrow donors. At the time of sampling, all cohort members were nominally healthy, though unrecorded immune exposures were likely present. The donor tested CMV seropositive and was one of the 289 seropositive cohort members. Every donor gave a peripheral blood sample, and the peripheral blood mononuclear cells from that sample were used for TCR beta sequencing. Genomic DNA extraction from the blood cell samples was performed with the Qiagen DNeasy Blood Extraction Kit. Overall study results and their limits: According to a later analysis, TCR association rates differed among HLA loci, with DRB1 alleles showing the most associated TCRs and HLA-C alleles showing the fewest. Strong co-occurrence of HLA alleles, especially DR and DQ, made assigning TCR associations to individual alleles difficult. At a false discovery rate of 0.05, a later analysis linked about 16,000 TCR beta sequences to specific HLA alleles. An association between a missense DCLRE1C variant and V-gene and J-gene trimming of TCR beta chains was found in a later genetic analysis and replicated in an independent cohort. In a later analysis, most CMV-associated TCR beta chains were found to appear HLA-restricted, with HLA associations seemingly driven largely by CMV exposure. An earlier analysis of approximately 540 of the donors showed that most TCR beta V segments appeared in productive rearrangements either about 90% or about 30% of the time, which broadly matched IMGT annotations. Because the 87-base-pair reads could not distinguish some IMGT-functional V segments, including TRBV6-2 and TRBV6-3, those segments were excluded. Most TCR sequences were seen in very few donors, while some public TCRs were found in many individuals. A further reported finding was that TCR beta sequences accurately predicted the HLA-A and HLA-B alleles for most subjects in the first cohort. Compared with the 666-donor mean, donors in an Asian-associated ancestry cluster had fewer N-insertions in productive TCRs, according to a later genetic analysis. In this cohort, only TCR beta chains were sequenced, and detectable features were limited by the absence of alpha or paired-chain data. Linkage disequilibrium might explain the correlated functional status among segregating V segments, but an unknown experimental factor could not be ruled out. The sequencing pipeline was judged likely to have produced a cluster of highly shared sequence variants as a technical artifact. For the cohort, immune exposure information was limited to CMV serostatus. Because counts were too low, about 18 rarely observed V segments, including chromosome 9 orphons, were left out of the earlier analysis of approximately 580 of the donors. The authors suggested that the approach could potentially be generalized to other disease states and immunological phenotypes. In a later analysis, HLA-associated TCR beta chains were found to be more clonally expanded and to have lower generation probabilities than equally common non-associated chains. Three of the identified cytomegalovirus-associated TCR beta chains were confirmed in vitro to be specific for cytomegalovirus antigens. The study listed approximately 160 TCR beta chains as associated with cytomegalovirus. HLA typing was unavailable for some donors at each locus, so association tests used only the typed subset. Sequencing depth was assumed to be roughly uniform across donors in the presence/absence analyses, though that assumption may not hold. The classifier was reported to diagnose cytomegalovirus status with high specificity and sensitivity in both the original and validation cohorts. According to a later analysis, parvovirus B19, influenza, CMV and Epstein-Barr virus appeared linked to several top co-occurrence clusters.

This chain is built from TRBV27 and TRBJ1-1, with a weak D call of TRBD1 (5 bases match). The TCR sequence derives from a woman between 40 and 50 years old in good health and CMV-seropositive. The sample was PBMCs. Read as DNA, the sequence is TGTGCCAGCAGTTTTAGGGGTACAGGCGAAGCTTTCTTT. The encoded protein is CASSFRGTGEAFF.